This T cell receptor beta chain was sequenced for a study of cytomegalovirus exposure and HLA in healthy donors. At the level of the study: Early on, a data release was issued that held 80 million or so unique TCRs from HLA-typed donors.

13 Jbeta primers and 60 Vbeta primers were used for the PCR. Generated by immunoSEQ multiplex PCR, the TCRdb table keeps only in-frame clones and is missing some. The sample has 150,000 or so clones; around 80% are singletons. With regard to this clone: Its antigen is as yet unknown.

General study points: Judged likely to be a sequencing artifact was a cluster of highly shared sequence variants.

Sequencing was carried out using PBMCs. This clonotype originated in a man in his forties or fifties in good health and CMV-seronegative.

The CDR3 nucleotides read TGTGCCAGCAGCGGACAGACAGGGGAGACTGGAAACACCATATATTTT. Residues: CASSGQTGETGNTIYF. The V gene is TRBV9, the J gene TRBJ1-3; 8 positions agree with TRBD1. CDR1 SGDLS and CDR2 YYNGEE come from the germline V gene. The CDR3 contains 16 residues. After removal of 3 bases from V and 2 bases from J, the junction contained 7 bases not matched to a gene.